These 28 T cell receptor beta chains came from one sample sequenced in a study of T cells in Graves' hyperthyroidism and ophthalmopathy. TCR beta CDR3 regions were amplified from RNA. The study used the HTBI primer set for a first-round RT-PCR of the TCR CDR3. TCRdb processed the multiplex PCR reads anew with MiXCR; each CDR3 protein has one entry. The table includes more than 300,000 distinct CDR3 sequences, roughly 17% detected once. The specimen sequenced was blood. The origin of the receptors is a woman under 40 with Graves' hyperthyroidism that later progressed to Graves' ophthalmopathy.

This clonotype showed up many times. V gene TRBV3-1 combines with J gene TRBJ2-2; 12 bases fit TRBD2. This CDR3 comprises 17 residues. Germline V gives CDR1 LGHDT, CDR2 YNNKEL (reference sequence). The J segment lost 2 bases and the V segment lost 6 bases, leaving 7 bases of the junction unmatched. The CDR3 DNA reads TGTGCCAGCAGACCCTGGACTAGCGGGATCAACACCGGGGAGCTGTTTTTT. Its protein product is CASRPWTSGINTGELFF.

This clonotype was recorded many times. The rearrangement links TRBV28 to TRBJ1-6; 8 bases line up with TRBD1. Unmatched junction bases numbered 7, after V lost 6 bases and J lost 6 bases. This CDR3 is 15 amino acids long. The germline gives CDR1 MDHEN, CDR2 SYDVKM. Here the CDR3 DNA reads TGTGCCAGCAGGGGGGGCGACAGGGGTAATTCACCCCTCCACTTT. This encodes CASRGGDRGNSPLHF.

This clonotype was detected a few times. J is TRBJ2-7 and V is TRBV27; 9 nucleotides line up with TRBD1. Germline V gives CDR1 MNHEY, CDR2 SMNVEV (reference sequence). The CDR3 is made up of 14 amino acids. V lost 3 bases, J lost 6 bases, and 6 bases stayed unmatched. The chain's CDR3 is CASSLAPDRGEQYF. Written as DNA, the CDR3 is TGTGCCAGCAGTTTGGCCCCGGACAGGGGCGAGCAGTACTTC.

This clonotype has only a few counts. This chain links TRBV20-1 with TRBJ1-4; 9 bases line up with TRBD1. The length of the CDR3 is 16 residues. Trimming cost V 1 base and J 2 bases; bases outside gene matches: 5. Looked up from germline, CDR1 is DFQATT and CDR2 is SNEGSKA (reference sequence). This CDR3 is CSARGDRGGTNEKLFF. The DNA of the CDR3 is TGCAGTGCTAGAGGCGACAGGGGGGGGACTAATGAAAAACTGTTTTTT.

This clonotype appeared many times. The chain joins TRBV12-3 or TRBV12-4 to TRBJ2-1; no definite D call. Trimming stripped 0 bases from V and 7 bases from J, with 10 bases between. The CDR3 is 14 amino acids. The CDR3 loop is CASSLAVGGNEQFF. The CDR3 nucleotides are TGTGCCAGCAGTTTAGCGGTCGGCGGAAATGAGCAGTTCTTC.

This clonotype was observed many times. J is TRBJ2-1 and V is TRBV20-1; 7 bases are a match to TRBD1. In germline, CDR1 is DFQATT, CDR2 SNEGSKA (reference sequence). The CDR3 is 14 amino acids. The V gene end was trimmed by 3 bases and the J gene end by 7 bases; junction bases not matched to a gene: 9. The CDR3 here is CSASPGTGVNEQFF. CDR3 DNA sequence: TGCAGTGCTAGTCCTGGAACAGGGGTGAATGAGCAGTTCTTC.

This clonotype has ten or more counts. This chain joins TRBV24-1 and TRBJ2-2; TRBD1 matches at 10 bases. This CDR3 comprises 16 residues. CDR1 is KGHDR and CDR2 is SFDVKD in the germline V gene. Unmatched junction bases numbered 7, after V lost 3 bases and J lost 7 bases. Here the CDR3 DNA reads TGTGCCACCAGTGATCGGACAGGGGGATTCGTCGGGGAGCTGTTTTTT. Amino acid sequence: CATSDRTGGFVGELFF.

This chain links TRBV7-9 with TRBJ1-1; D is perhaps TRBD1 (5 bases). V lost 0 bases and J lost 1, with 15 bases in between. CDR1 is SEHNR and CDR2 is FQNEAQ in the germline V gene (reference sequence). The CDR3 is made up of 17 amino acids. CDR3 amino acids: CASSLAVREMGNTEAFF. CDR3 coding DNA: TGTGCCAGCAGCTTAGCGGTCAGGGAGATGGGGAACACTGAAGCTTTCTTT.

This clonotype occurred many times. The V and J genes are TRBV9 and TRBJ1-1; maybe TRBD1 (5 bases). Germline values: CDR1 SGDLS, CDR2 YYNGEE. The CDR3 covers 16 residues. V lost 4 bases and J 3 bases, leaving 19 bases between the germline ends. As DNA, the CDR3 is TGTGCCAGCAGCCCCGGGACTGAGGTTGTGGACACTGAAGCTTTCTTT. Amino acids: CASSPGTEVVDTEAFF.

This clonotype was observed at least ten times. V usage is TRBV12-3 or TRBV12-4 and J usage is TRBJ1-5; no clear D. V lost 1 base to trimming and J lost 1 base, with 8 bases between them. This CDR3 is 15 amino acids long. In nucleotides, the CDR3 is TGTGCCAGCAGTTTAGGGGAACTGAGCAATCAGCCCCAGCATTTT. Its protein is CASSLGELSNQPQHF.

This clonotype was counted many times. The J gene is TRBJ1-5, the V gene TRBV12-3 or TRBV12-4; 9 nucleotides line up with TRBD1. J gave up 7 bases and V 5 bases, and 12 bases lay outside the gene matches. The CDR3 sequence is 16 residues long. CDR3 sequence reads: CASSVGTGSRKQPQHF. The DNA of the CDR3 is TGTGCCAGCAGTGTGGGGACAGGGTCGAGGAAGCAGCCCCAGCATTTT.

The genes are TRBV5-1 and TRBJ1-2; 7 bases match TRBD1. CDR1 SGHRS and CDR2 YFSETQ come from the germline V gene. The CDR3 runs to 13 residues. Germline trimming cut 2 bases from V and 8 bases from J; bases unmatched to any gene: 6. The CDR3 is CASSLNDRDGYTF. CDR3 DNA sequence: TGCGCCAGCAGCTTAAACGACAGGGACGGCTACACCTTC.

This chain links TRBV28 with TRBJ2-4; TRBD2 might be the D (5 bases). CDR1 and CDR2 (germline): MDHEN, SYDVKM. V shed 5 bases and J shed 0 bases, with 14 bases lying between them. This CDR3 is 16 amino acids long. CDR3 nucleotides: TGTGCCAGCAGTCCCCTCGAGCGGATAGCCAAAAACATTCAGTACTTC. Translation gives CASSPLERIAKNIQYF.

This clonotype has just a few counts. Mismatch with germline at one junction end may stem from a read error. This chain uses TRBV20-1 with TRBJ1-1, with D possibly TRBD1 on 5 matching bases. Germline values: CDR1 DFQATT, CDR2 SNEGSKA (reference sequence). The length of the CDR3 is 14 residues. Here the CDR3 reads CGARSTGASTEAFF. Written as DNA, the CDR3 is TGCGGTGCTAGGTCCACAGGAGCGAGCACTGAAGCTTTCTTT.

The rearrangement links TRBV3-1 to TRBJ2-7; the D is unclear. V lost 1 base, J lost 2 bases, and 9 bases lay in between. Looked up from germline, CDR1 is LGHDT and CDR2 is YNNKEL (reference sequence). The CDR3 sequence is 14 residues long. This CDR3 is CASSQGFRTYEQYF. In DNA form, the CDR3 reads TGTGCCAGCAGCCAAGGATTTCGCACCTACGAGCAGTACTTC.

This clonotype was counted at least ten times. The gene calls are TRBV6-1 and TRBJ2-1; 10 bases agree with TRBD2. This CDR3 is 17 amino acids long. Germline CDR1 reads MNHNS; CDR2 reads SASEGT. V shed 6 bases, J shed 3 bases, and the junction held 11 bases outside the gene matches. The CDR3 reads CASRYTYGTSDYNEQFF. The DNA for the CDR3 is TGTGCCAGCAGATACACCTACGGGACTAGCGACTACAATGAGCAGTTCTTC.

This clonotype was detected ten times or more. The junction shows a germline mismatch at one end, possibly a read error. This chain's CDR3 is CASSPQGGTEAFF. The CDR3 DNA reads as TGCGCCAGCAGCCCCCAGGGGGGCACTGAAGCTTTCTTT. The V and J genes are TRBV18 and TRBJ1-1; the match to TRBD1 covers 7 bases. This CDR3 is built from 13 residues. Germline V gives CDR1 KGHSH, CDR2 LQKENI.

This clonotype appeared many times. The rearrangement joins TRBV29-1 to TRBJ2-5; 8 positions agree with TRBD2. V shed 7 bases, J shed 0 bases, and the junction held 13 bases outside the gene matches. The CDR3 consists of 16 residues. Germline values: CDR1 SQVTM, CDR2 ANQGSEA. The CDR3 nucleotides read TGCAGCGGACTCGAAGGGAAGCGGGGGAACCAAGAGACCCAGTACTTC. Its translation is CSGLEGKRGNQETQYF. Full variable domain (outside the CDR3, taken from reference TRBV29-1 and TRBJ2-5): SAVISQKPSRDICQRGTSLTIQCQVDSQVTMMFWYRQQPGQSLTLIATANQGSEATYESGFVIDKFPISRPNLTFSTLTVSNMSPEDSSIYLCSGLEGKRGNQETQYFGPGTRLLVL.

This clonotype was seen repeatedly, ten times or more. This chain connects TRBV27 to TRBJ2-5, with 10 bases lining up with TRBD2. CDR3 size: 16 residues. Germline V gene sequence: CDR1 MNHEY, CDR2 SMNVEV (reference sequence). Trimming at V came to 5 bases and at J to 4 bases, leaving 10 bases not matched to a gene. In DNA, the CDR3 is TGTGCCAGCAGTCGAAGAGCGGGGGGGCGGGGAGAGACCCAGTACTTC. This encodes CASSRRAGGRGETQYF.

This clonotype came up many times. DNA for the CDR3: TGCAGTGCTAGACCCCAGTACACCGGGGAGCTGTTTTTT. Translation gives CSARPQYTGELFF. The V call is TRBV20-1, the J call TRBJ2-2; D gene ambiguous. Germline assignment: CDR1 DFQATT and CDR2 SNEGSKA (reference sequence). There are 13 residues in the CDR3. V was clipped by 2 bases and J by 3 bases, with 7 bases between them.

At least ten counts were recorded for this clonotype. This chain links TRBV20-1 with TRBJ2-1; D may be TRBD1 (5 bases). Germline lookup yields CDR1 DFQATT and CDR2 SNEGSKA (reference sequence). The CDR3 sequence is 14 residues long. Deletions cut 0 bases from V and 6 bases from J, with 12 bases between. CDR3 sequence: CSARDLVGANEQFF. The DNA for the CDR3 is TGCAGTGCTAGAGATCTGGTAGGGGCCAATGAGCAGTTCTTC.

V and J are TRBV6-1 and TRBJ2-1, with 9 bases fitting TRBD1. V trimming: 6 bases; J trimming: 3 bases; junction bases outside the gene matches: 3. The CDR3 runs to 14 residues. Per the germline V gene, CDR1 is MNHNS and CDR2 is SASEGT. CDR3 DNA sequence: TGTGCCAGCAGGGGGACAGGGAACTACAATGAGCAGTTCTTC. Protein product: CASRGTGNYNEQFF.

This clonotype was recorded at least ten times. The rearrangement uses TRBV19 and TRBJ1-5; 10 bases are shared with TRBD1. This CDR3 region has 15 residues. Trimming at V came to 4 bases and at J to 4 bases, leaving 4 bases not matched to a gene. Germline V lookup: CDR1 LNHDA, CDR2 SQIVND (reference sequence). The CDR3 DNA reads as TGTGCCAGTAGTACCTGGGACAGGGGAAATCAGCCCCAGCATTTT. Amino acids: CASSTWDRGNQPQHF.

This clonotype was picked up many times. V is TRBV2 and J is TRBJ1-2; 12 nucleotides align to TRBD1. J lost 4 bases, V lost 7 bases, and 10 bases had no gene match. Germline V gene sequence: CDR1 SNHLY, CDR2 FYNNEI. The CDR3 is 16 amino acids. CDR3 in amino acids: CASTTEGQGAGYGYTF. In nucleotides, the CDR3 is TGTGCCAGCACTACAGAGGGACAGGGGGCCGGCTATGGCTACACCTTC.

In this sample, this clonotype turned up many times. The gene calls are TRBV11-2 and TRBJ1-1; no reliable D call. The length of the CDR3 is 20 residues. V lost 0 bases and J lost 2, with 25 bases in between. Germline V lookup: CDR1 SGHAT, CDR2 FQNNGV. The CDR3 DNA reads TGTGCCAGCAGCTTAGATGGCGTTGGAGTGTTTCAAAAGAGCAACACTGAAGCTTTCTTT. It translates to CASSLDGVGVFQKSNTEAFF.

This clonotype was seen only a few times. The chain carries TRBV12-3 or TRBV12-4 and TRBJ2-3; D not certain. The CDR3 length is 15 residues. The V end lost 5 bases, the J end lost 0 bases, and 12 bases lay between the germline ends. The CDR3 loop reads CASSLIVGSTDTQYF. The CDR3 DNA reads as TGTGCCAGCAGTCTAATTGTCGGAAGCACAGATACGCAGTATTTT.

This chain connects TRBV6-2 or TRBV6-3 to TRBJ2-7, with 7 bases matching TRBD2. Germline trimming cut 1 base from V and 0 bases from J; bases unmatched to any gene: 6. Per germline, CDR1 MNHEY and CDR2 SVGEGT. The CDR3 runs 16 residues. CDR3 in amino acids: CASSYYGGGSSYEQYF. CDR3 nucleotide sequence: TGTGCCAGCAGTTACTACGGCGGGGGTAGCTCCTACGAGCAGTACTTC.

The chain recombines TRBV30 with TRBJ2-1; weak D call: TRBD2 (6 bases). The CDR3 is made up of 15 amino acids. Germline CDR1 and CDR2: GTSNPN and SVGIG (reference sequence). V was pared by 5 bases and J by 5 bases, with 19 bases between. The CDR3 reads CAWSRYFGGNNEQFF. The CDR3 coding sequence is TGTGCCTGGTCTCGTTACTTCGGCGGGAACAATGAGCAGTTCTTC.